Below, 18 T cell receptor beta chains from the same sample are listed, as sequenced in a study of T cells in Graves' hyperthyroidism and ophthalmopathy. The TCR beta CDR3 regions underwent amplification using RNA transcripts as the source. When the TCR CDR3 underwent first-round RT-PCR, the HTBI primer set was used. TCRdb passed the multiplex PCR reads through MiXCR, listing each CDR3 protein once. The table has under 400,000 distinct CDR3 sequences, about 25% seen once; the top ten hold about 73%. The specimen sequenced was blood. The receptors were sampled from a middle-aged man with Graves' hyperthyroidism.

This clonotype was recorded at least ten times. V gene TRBV11-2 combines with J gene TRBJ1-6, with TRBD1 matching 11 bases. This CDR3 comprises 15 residues. Germline CDR1 reads SGHAT; CDR2 reads FQNNGV. The ends lost 6 bases at V and 8 bases at J; junction bases unmatched: 6. CDR3 nucleotide sequence: TGTGCCAGCAGGCAGGACAGGGGGCTTGATTCACCCCTCCACTTT. Translation gives CASRQDRGLDSPLHF.

This clonotype was recorded at least ten times. The V and J genes are TRBV2 and TRBJ2-3, with 7 bases matching TRBD1. CDR3 length: 15 amino acids. Per germline, CDR1 SNHLY and CDR2 FYNNEI. V was pared by 3 bases and J by 3 bases, with 6 bases of the junction left unmatched. The CDR3 sequence is CASSDRPGGTDTQYF. Written as DNA, the CDR3 is TGTGCCAGCAGTGACAGGCCAGGGGGTACAGATACGCAGTATTTT.

This clonotype was counted many times. The V gene is TRBV18, the J gene TRBJ1-1; D unresolved. The CDR3 extends over 13 amino acids. CDR1 is KGHSH and CDR2 is LQKENI in the germline V gene. Between the trimmed V and J ends, which lost 6 bases and 2 bases, there was a span of 10 bases. In nucleotides, the CDR3 is TGTGCCAGCTCTGCTCTTCGTAACACTGAAGCTTTCTTT. Translated: CASSALRNTEAFF.

The chain employs TRBV20-1 and TRBJ2-3; the match to TRBD2 covers 12 bases. This CDR3 is 15 amino acids long. V was pared by 4 bases and J by 10 bases, with 12 bases of the junction left unmatched. Germline V gene lookup returns CDR1 DFQATT and CDR2 SNEGSKA (reference sequence). The CDR3: CSANRLAGDPDPQYF. The CDR3 nucleotides read TGCAGTGCTAACCGACTAGCGGGAGACCCCGATCCGCAGTATTTT.

This clonotype showed up just a few times. The gene calls are TRBV18 and TRBJ2-5, with D possibly TRBD1 on 6 matching bases. V was trimmed by 3 bases and J by 2 bases, leaving 13 bases between them. Per the germline V gene, CDR1 is KGHSH and CDR2 is LQKENI. The CDR3 totals 15 residues. The CDR3 here is CASSPLRTDQETQYF. For the CDR3, the DNA is TGTGCCAGCTCACCCCTCCGGACAGATCAAGAGACCCAGTACTTC.

This chain connects TRBV12-3 or TRBV12-4 to TRBJ1-1; tentatively, D is TRBD1 (5 bases). V shed 4 bases and J shed 3 bases, with 24 bases lying between them. CDR3 size: 18 residues. CDR3 nucleotide sequence: TGTGCCAGCAGTTGGGCTGTGGGGACCCAAGAGTTCCACACTGAAGCTTTCTTT. This sequence encodes CASSWAVGTQEFHTEAFF.

This clonotype was recorded a few times. This chain uses TRBV29-1 with TRBJ2-3, with 10 bases matching TRBD1. CDR1 is SQVTM and CDR2 is ANQGSEA in the germline V gene. The CDR3 is made up of 14 amino acids. With V trimmed by 7 bases and J by 2 bases, 6 bases remained unmatched. This chain's CDR3 is CSAGTGDLTDTQYF. DNA for the CDR3: TGCAGCGCTGGGACAGGGGACCTCACAGATACGCAGTATTTT.

The sample holds a few counts of this clonotype. The V call is TRBV11-2, the J call TRBJ2-1; TRBD1 matches 8 bases. After removal of 5 bases from V and 3 bases from J, the junction contained 6 bases not matched to a gene. The germline V gene encodes CDR1 SGHAT and CDR2 FQNNGV. The CDR3 has 15 amino acids. CDR3 protein: CASSPRTGRYNEQFF. The CDR3 coding sequence is TGTGCCAGCAGCCCACGGACAGGGCGCTACAATGAGCAGTTCTTC.

The chain combines TRBV18 with TRBJ1-6; D may be TRBD1 (6 bases). V shed 5 bases and J shed 0 bases, with 14 bases lying between them. Germline loops: CDR1 KGHSH, CDR2 LQKENI. The CDR3 length is 17 residues. CDR3 bases: TGTGCCAGCTCAGCCCTCCAACAGGGCTCCTATAATTCACCCCTCCACTTT. It translates to CASSALQQGSYNSPLHF.

The gene calls are TRBV7-2 and TRBJ2-2; D remains ambiguous. Looked up from germline, CDR1 is SGHTA and CDR2 is FQGNSA. With 0 bases removed from V and 1 base from J, the gap between germline ends came to 6 bases. The CDR3 length is 15 residues. The CDR3 DNA reads as TGTGCCAGCAGCTTAGCGATCCTGAACACCGGGGAGCTGTTTTTT. This translates into CASSLAILNTGELFF.

This clonotype came up a few times. The rearrangement joins TRBV12-3 or TRBV12-4 to TRBJ2-7, with 7 nucleotides matching TRBD1. This CDR3 contains 14 residues. V trimming: 6 bases; J trimming: 1 base; junction bases outside the gene matches: 6. CDR3 sequence reads: CASSADRVSYEQYF. The CDR3 DNA is TGTGCCAGCAGCGCCGACAGGGTTTCCTACGAGCAGTACTTC.

This clonotype was observed a handful of times. The J gene is TRBJ2-7, the V gene TRBV2; TRBD1 matches 8 bases. The germline V gene has CDR1 SNHLY and CDR2 FYNNEI. The CDR3 is 16 amino acids. The V gene end was trimmed by 1 base and the J gene end by 0 bases; junction bases not matched to a gene: 5. CDR3 sequence reads: CASSEGTGLNSYEQYF. The CDR3 region has the DNA TGTGCCAGCAGTGAAGGGACAGGGTTGAACTCCTACGAGCAGTACTTC.

The chain is built from TRBV4-1 and TRBJ2-5; a weak D match, TRBD2 (6 bases). In germline, CDR1 is MGHRA, CDR2 YSYEKL. V was clipped by 0 bases and J by 4 bases, with 12 bases between them. The CDR3 sequence is 15 residues long. The CDR3 loop is CASSQDPNGRETQYF. DNA for the CDR3: TGCGCCAGCAGCCAAGATCCTAACGGGAGAGAGACCCAGTACTTC.

The rearrangement uses TRBV27 and TRBJ1-6; TRBD1 matches at 8 bases. This CDR3 spans 14 amino acids. J lost 12 bases, V lost 6 bases, and 10 bases had no gene match. Looked up from germline, CDR1 is MNHEY and CDR2 is SMNVEV (reference sequence). The CDR3 is CASSRTGTAGPLHF. CDR3 in DNA: TGTGCCAGCAGCCGGACAGGGACGGCGGGACCCCTCCACTTT.

J is TRBJ2-7 and V is TRBV5-1; 12 nucleotides line up with TRBD2. This CDR3 contains 14 residues. Germline V gene sequence: CDR1 SGHRS, CDR2 YFSETQ. The J segment lost 0 bases and the V segment lost 7 bases, leaving 2 bases of the junction unmatched. The CDR3 DNA is TGCGCCAGCGCGACTAGCGGGAGCTCCTACGAGCAGTACTTC. Amino acids: CASATSGSSYEQYF.

This clonotype was seen a few times. CDR3 residues: CASSHRDRSYEQYF. The CDR3 nucleotides read TGTGCCAGTAGTCACCGGGACAGGAGCTACGAGCAGTACTTC. The chain couples TRBV2 to TRBJ2-7; 8 bases map to TRBD1. CDR1 is SNHLY, CDR2 FYNNEI, per germline. CDR3 length: 14 residues. V lost 9 bases, J lost 3 bases, and 10 bases stayed unmatched. The full variable domain, rest sourced from reference TRBV2 and TRBJ2-7, is EPEVTQTPSHQVTQMGQEVILRCVPISNHLYFYWYRQILGQKVEFLVSFYNNEISEKSEIFDDQFSVERPDGSNFTLKIRSTKLEDSAMYFCASSHRDRSYEQYFGPGTRLTVT.

The CDR3 DNA sequence: TGTGCCACCAGCAGAGCCAGGGTCTCCTACGAGCAGTACTTC. Translating it yields CATSRARVSYEQYF. V gene TRBV15 combines with J gene TRBJ2-7, with D possibly TRBD1 on 5 matching bases. Looked up from germline, CDR1 is LNHNV and CDR2 is YYDKDF (reference sequence). The ends were cut back, 1 base at V and 0 bases at J, with 7 bases in the middle. CDR3 length: 14 amino acids.

The sample holds a few counts of this clonotype. The genes are TRBV7-9 and TRBJ1-4; tentative D call: TRBD1 (5 bases). In germline, CDR1 is SEHNR, CDR2 FQNEAQ (reference sequence). This CDR3 is 16 amino acids long. V was pared by 4 bases and J by 3 bases, with 15 bases between. The CDR3 DNA sequence: TGTGCCAGCAGCTGGGCCCCGGGGCAAGCTAATGAAAAACTGTTTTTT. As protein: CASSWAPGQANEKLFF.